The 12 T cell receptor beta chains below all came from one sample that was sequenced in a study of blood T cells in healthy people across ages. A sample-barcoded 5' primer and a J-beta primer mix were used in a second PCR of about 7 to 12 cycles. TCRdb re-called the 5' RACE reads through MiXCR, storing one row per CDR3 protein. The sample consists of about 1 million distinct CDR3 sequences, 45% of them appearing once. The sample was blood. The receptor source for this set is a woman aged 55-70 years in good health.

This clonotype was recorded a few times. V gene TRBV6-5 combines with J gene TRBJ2-1, with 7 positions matching TRBD2. Germline V gene lookup returns CDR1 MNHEY and CDR2 SVGAGI. J was trimmed by 0 bases and V by 4 bases; bases with no gene match: 6. This CDR3 spans 16 amino acids. This CDR3 is CASSWRGTFSYNEQFF. CDR3 in DNA: TGTGCCAGCAGTTGGCGGGGGACCTTCTCCTACAATGAGCAGTTCTTC.

The chain combines TRBV24-1 with TRBJ2-5, with 9 bases matching TRBD2. Germline V gene sequence: CDR1 KGHDR, CDR2 SFDVKD. The CDR3 totals 14 residues. V was pared by 6 bases and J by 11 bases, with 12 bases of the junction left unmatched. The CDR3 protein is CATSLSGSLDEQYF. The CDR3 coding sequence is TGTGCCACCAGTCTTAGCGGGAGTCTGGATGAGCAGTACTTC.

This clonotype was seen many times. The rearrangement links TRBV15 to TRBJ2-3; D is uncertain. The CDR3 totals 12 residues. The germline V gene encodes CDR1 LNHNV and CDR2 YYDKDF (reference sequence). V lost 4 bases and J lost 14, with 16 bases in between. In nucleotides, the CDR3 is TGTGCCACCAGCAAACCTTGGCAGGTCCCGTATTTT. The encoded protein is CATSKPWQVPYF.

The chain links TRBV7-9 to TRBJ1-5; 8 nucleotides align to TRBD1. CDR3 length: 14 amino acids. From germline, CDR1 is SEHNR and CDR2 FQNEAQ (reference sequence). Trimming cost V 5 bases and J 3 bases; bases outside gene matches: 3. CDR3 in amino acids: CASSGQGLNQPQHF. As DNA, the CDR3 is TGTGCCAGCAGCGGACAGGGCCTCAATCAGCCCCAGCATTTT.

The gene calls are TRBV28 and TRBJ1-1; D is undetermined. Germline CDR1 is MDHEN and CDR2 is SYDVKM. The V end was cut by 7 bases, the J end by 0 bases, with 15 bases between. This CDR3 is 15 amino acids long. DNA for the CDR3: TGTGCCAGCACGTATCCGACACCTATGAACACTGAAGCTTTCTTT. Protein sequence: CASTYPTPMNTEAFF.

The chain is built from TRBV5-1 and TRBJ2-4, with a weak D call TRBD2 (6 bases). Trimming pared 0 bases from V and 9 bases from J, leaving 10 bases between. Germline V gene lookup returns CDR1 SGHRS and CDR2 YFSETQ. The CDR3 contains 13 residues. CDR3 in DNA: TGCGCCAGCAGCTTGGCCGGGGGATCCATTCAGTACTTC. Amino acid sequence: CASSLAGGSIQYF. Combining the CDR3 with reference TRBV5-1 and TRBJ2-4 gives the whole variable domain KAGVTQTPRYLIKTRGQQVTLSCSPISGHRSVSWYQQTPGQGLQFLFEYFSETQRNKGNFPGRFSGRQFSNSRSEMNVSTLELGDSALYLCASSLAGGSIQYFGAGTRLSVL.

V usage is TRBV2 and J usage is TRBJ2-7; D is perhaps TRBD1 (6 bases). With 7 bases removed from V and 2 bases from J, the gap between germline ends came to 15 bases. Germline loops: CDR1 SNHLY, CDR2 FYNNEI. The CDR3 consists of 14 residues. Written as DNA, the CDR3 is TGTGCCAGCACCTCCCCCAGGGGACCCTACGAGCAGTACTTC. Translation gives CASTSPRGPYEQYF.

This clonotype occurred a few times. The rearrangement joins TRBV5-1 to TRBJ1-2; 8 bases fit TRBD1. V shed 3 bases and J 7 bases; nucleotides not matched to a gene: 20. CDR1 and CDR2 (germline): SGHRS, YFSETQ. The CDR3 has 18 residues. The CDR3 loop reads CASSSDGRTGKIIGGYTF. The CDR3 DNA sequence: TGCGCCAGCAGCTCGGACGGTAGGACAGGGAAAATAATCGGTGGCTACACCTTC.

The rearrangement links TRBV5-1 to TRBJ2-1; 8 bases agree with TRBD1. This CDR3 contains 14 residues. Trimming cost V 4 bases and J 3 bases; bases outside gene matches: 3. The germline CDR1 and CDR2 sequences are SGHRS and YFSETQ. CDR3 amino acids: CASSPDRVYNEQFF. The DNA for the CDR3 is TGCGCCAGCAGCCCGGACAGGGTCTACAATGAGCAGTTCTTC. The full variable domain, with the rest looked up from reference TRBV5-1 and TRBJ2-1, is KAGVTQTPRYLIKTRGQQVTLSCSPISGHRSVSWYQQTPGQGLQFLFEYFSETQRNKGNFPGRFSGRQFSNSRSEMNVSTLELGDSALYLCASSPDRVYNEQFFGPGTRLTVL.

This sequence joins TRBV12-3 or TRBV12-4 and TRBJ1-6, with D tentatively TRBD1 (5 bases). V lost 5 bases and J 0 bases, leaving 14 bases between the germline ends. The CDR3 is 17 amino acids. Here the CDR3 reads CASSVSGPSSYNSPLHF. CDR3 sequence (DNA): TGTGCCAGCAGTGTATCGGGGCCGAGCTCCTATAATTCACCCCTCCACTTT.

The chain recombines TRBV20-1 with TRBJ2-3; the match to TRBD1 covers 10 bases. Losses at the gene ends were 6 bases for V and 3 bases for J; bases not matched to a gene: 6. This CDR3 has 14 amino acids. In germline, CDR1 is DFQATT, CDR2 SNEGSKA (reference sequence). The DNA for the CDR3 is TGCAGTGCCACCGGACAGGGGGTGACAGATACGCAGTATTTT. This gives the protein CSATGQGVTDTQYF.

V and J are TRBV3-1 and TRBJ2-6, with D possibly matching TRBD2 (5 bases). Deletions cut 4 bases from V and 0 bases from J, with 13 bases between. CDR3 length: 17 amino acids. The germline V gene encodes CDR1 LGHDT and CDR2 YNNKEL (reference sequence). The CDR3: CASSLPLSGSGANVLTF. CDR3 sequence (DNA): TGTGCCAGCAGCCTCCCCCTGAGCGGCTCTGGGGCCAACGTCCTGACTTTC.